A selection of T cell receptor beta chains follows, all from one sample in a study of CD8 T cells in ankylosing spondylitis. TCRdb reprocessed the 5' RACE reads with MiXCR, giving one entry per CDR3 protein. The data contain fewer than 550,000 distinct CDR3 sequences, roughly 5.2% of them singletons. Sample: blood, either unsorted or a sorted T cell fraction (not recorded which). These receptors were collected from a male donor with ankylosing spondylitis. The CDR3 runs from the conserved cysteine through the conserved F or W. Each record gives: D gene, V gene, clone size, J gene, CDR3 DNA, CDR3 protein. A D gene is named only where the DNA matches it firmly. Clone size is stated in some rows and not others, as once, few, many or a class when expanded.

>TRBD1|TRBV5-1|many|TRBJ1-3
TGCGCCAGCAGCCGCGACAGGGAAAACACCATATATTTT
CASSRDRENTIYF
>.|TRBV7-3|many|TRBJ1-2
TGTGCCAGCAGCTTAATATCGGTTGGCAGTCTTCGGCCTGGCTACACCTTC
CASSLISVGSLRPGYTF
>TRBD2|TRBV7-9|few|TRBJ2-1
TGTGCCAGCAGCCTTAGAATAGCGGGAGCATACAATGAGCAGTTCTTC
CASSLRIAGAYNEQFF
>.|TRBV10-3|many|TRBJ2-5
TGTGCCATCAGTGCGGGGCCCACGCGGGAGACCCAGTACTTC
CAISAGPTRETQYF
>.|TRBV28|many|TRBJ1-5
TGTGCCAGCAGTTCTACTCACGCGTGGGGTAGGACGAATCAGCCCCAGCATTTT
CASSSTHAWGRTNQPQHF
>TRBD2|TRBV9|many|TRBJ2-5
TGTGCCAGCAGCGAAGGGATAGCGGGGACACAAGAGACCCAGTACTTC
CASSEGIAGTQETQYF
>.|TRBV4-3|.|TRBJ1-3
TGCGCCAGCAGCCAAGATCCAGGGACCGGAAACACCATATATTTT
CASSQDPGTGNTIYF
>.|TRBV4-3|many|TRBJ1-2
TGCGCCAGCAGCCAAACCGTTACCATGGGACACTATGGCTACACCTTC
CASSQTVTMGHYGYTF
>.|TRBV7-9|few|TRBJ2-2
TGTGCCAGCAGCTATATCCCAGGCGCCGGGGAGCTGTTTTTT
CASSYIPGAGELFF
>TRBD1|TRBV6-6|many|TRBJ1-2
TGTGCCAGCATTCACAGGGGCAACTATGGCTACACCTTC
CASIHRGNYGYTF
>.|TRBV6-1|many|TRBJ2-1
TGTGCCAGCAGACTACAGGCCTACAATGAGCAGTTCTTC
CASRLQAYNEQFF
>.|TRBV5-1|many|TRBJ1-1
TGTGCCAGCAGCTTAGGCAGGAACACTGAAGCTTTCTTT
CASSLGRNTEAFF
>.|TRBV5-1|many|TRBJ2-7
TGCGCCAGCAGCTTGATGGGGTCTCAGGAGCAGTACTTC
CASSLMGSQEQYF
>.|TRBV7-9|.|TRBJ2-2
TGTGCCAGCGGGTTGAGCACCGGGGAGCTGTTTTTT
CASGLSTGELFF
>TRBD1|TRBV11-2|.|TRBJ1-2
TGTGCCAGCAGCTCCAGGGGGCAGAACTATGGCTACACCTTC
CASSSRGQNYGYTF
>.|TRBV20-1|many|TRBJ1-1
TGCAGTGCCGCGAGAGGGCCCCCTGGGACTGAAGCTTTCTTT
CSAARGPPGTEAFF
>TRBD1|TRBV5-1|many|TRBJ1-1
TGTGCCAGCAGCCGACAGGGAGGGAACACTGAAGCTTTCTTT
CASSRQGGNTEAFF
>TRBD2|TRBV30|few|TRBJ2-7
TGTGCCTGGAGTGTGGGGGGGGTCGAGCAGTACTTC
CAWSVGGVEQYF
>.|TRBV7-2|many|TRBJ1-1
TGTGCCAGCAGCTTAGCGCGCCAGGGCGGTGAAGCTTTCTTT
CASSLARQGGEAFF
>TRBD1|TRBV20-1|many|TRBJ2-1
TGCAGTGCTTTACAGGGGGACCAGATATACAATGAGCAGTTCTTC
CSALQGDQIYNEQFF
>TRBD2|TRBV4-3|many|TRBJ2-3
TGCGCCAGCAGCCGTAGCGTCCTTCGGGGACTATCGGATGAGGCAGATACGCAGTATTTT
CASSRSVLRGLSDEADTQYF
>.|TRBV15|many|TRBJ1-3
TGTGCCACCGGAACAGGGTCGAGCTCTGGAAACACCATATATTTT
CATGTGSSSGNTIYF
>.|TRBV10-2|few|TRBJ2-6
TGCGCCAGCAGCCTTACAGTTCCTGGGGCCAACGTCCTGACTTTC
CASSLTVPGANVLTF
>.|TRBV20-1|many|TRBJ2-3
TGCAGTGCCCCGGACAGCCCAGATACGCAGTATTTT
CSAPDSPDTQYF
>.|TRBV6-2/TRBV6-3|many|TRBJ2-6
TGTGCCAGCAGTTTCAACTCTGGGGCCAACGTCCTGACTTTC
CASSFNSGANVLTF
>TRBD1|TRBV5-1|many|TRBJ2-7
TGCGCCAGCAGCCGTGCGATCCGGGACAGGGACTACGAGCAGTACTTC
CASSRAIRDRDYEQYF
>TRBD2|TRBV11-2|many|TRBJ2-7
TGTGCCAGCAGCTTACTAGCGGGGGGCGCCTACGAGCAGTACTTC
CASSLLAGGAYEQYF
>.|TRBV4-2|many|TRBJ1-1
TGTGCCAGCAGCCGCACCGGGACAGAAGCTTTCTTT
CASSRTGTEAFF
>.|TRBV10-1|many|TRBJ1-2
TGCGCCAGCTCGGACAGCTATGGCTACACCTTC
CASSDSYGYTF
>TRBD2|TRBV6-1|many|TRBJ2-7
TGTGCCAGCACCCCCGTGGGGGGGGGTCCCTACGAGCAGTACTTC
CASTPVGGGPYEQYF
>.|TRBV5-1|many|TRBJ2-5
TGCGCCAGCAGCTTGTTCGGGGGCAGGGAAGAGACCCAGTACTTC
CASSLFGGREETQYF
>TRBD2|TRBV7-2|many|TRBJ2-7
TGTGCCAGCAGCTGGGGACTAGCGGGTCCTTCCTACGAGCAGTACTTC
CASSWGLAGPSYEQYF
>TRBD2|TRBV20-1|many|TRBJ2-1
TGCAGTGTCTTACCTTTCTTCGGGGGGGCATACAATGAGCAGTTCTTC
CSVLPFFGGAYNEQFF
>TRBD2|TRBV20-1|many|TRBJ2-7
TGCAGTGCTAGTAGGAGCGGGGGGACCTACGAGCAGTACTTC
CSASRSGGTYEQYF
>.|TRBV6-5|few|TRBJ2-5
TGTGCCAGCAGTTTCAGCATGAACAGGGGAGCGGGCGAGACCCAGTACTTC
CASSFSMNRGAGETQYF
>.|TRBV20-1|few|TRBJ1-5
TGCAGTGCTAGAGGTCTCGACAGAGGCACTTATCAGCCCCAGCATTTT
CSARGLDRGTYQPQHF
>TRBD2|TRBV10-3|many|TRBJ2-7
TGTGCCATCAGACCCGGGACGGGGGGAAAGTACGAGCAGTACTTC
CAIRPGTGGKYEQYF
>.|TRBV3-1|many|TRBJ2-3
TGTGCCAGCAGCCAAGATCGACTGAATACGCAGTATTTT
CASSQDRLNTQYF
>.|TRBV5-1|many|TRBJ1-2
TGCGCCAGCACTCTCATCCCGGCCTCTGGCGGTGGCTACACCTTC
CASTLIPASGGGYTF
>.|TRBV19|few|TRBJ1-1
TGTGCCAGTGCACTCAGGGGTGAGGGCACTGAAGCTTTCTTT
CASALRGEGTEAFF
>.|TRBV6-2/TRBV6-3|.|TRBJ2-3
TGTGCCAGCAGTTACATCATAAGCGGAAGTAGCACAGATACGCAGTATTTT
CASSYIISGSSTDTQYF
>.|TRBV20-1|many|TRBJ1-4
TGCAGTGCTGGCTTTGGGACGCATGAAAAACTGTTTTTT
CSAGFGTHEKLFF
>TRBD2|TRBV4-2|many|TRBJ2-1
TGTGCCAGCAGCCAAGATGGAGCGGGAGAACCCTACAATGAGCAGTTCTTC
CASSQDGAGEPYNEQFF
>TRBD1|TRBV4-1|many|TRBJ1-2
TGCGCCAGCAGGCTTTCGGGACAGGGGGCTAACTATGGCTACACCTTC
CASRLSGQGANYGYTF
>TRBD2|TRBV6-2/TRBV6-3|many|TRBJ2-5
TGTGCCAGCAGTAACGGACTAGCGGGGGTGGAGACCCAGTACTTC
CASSNGLAGVETQYF
>TRBD1|TRBV2|few|TRBJ2-7
TGTGCCAGCAGTTTCCTGACAGGGGAGAAGCCCTACGAGCAGTACTTC
CASSFLTGEKPYEQYF
>.|TRBV12-3/TRBV12-4|many|TRBJ1-6
TGTGCCAGCAGCATGAGCTCCTATAATTCACCCCTCCACTTT
CASSMSSYNSPLHF
>.|TRBV29-1|many|TRBJ1-2
TGCAGCGTTGACACCGGACAGAATCTTAACTATGGCTACACCTTC
CSVDTGQNLNYGYTF
>TRBD1|TRBV6-2/TRBV6-3|many|TRBJ1-5
TGTGCCAGCGGGACAGGGCTTTATAGCAATCAGCCCCAGCATTTT
CASGTGLYSNQPQHF
>.|TRBV12-3/TRBV12-4|few|TRBJ2-1
TGTGCCAGCAGTTCTAGGGAGTGGGACAATGAGCAGTTCTTC
CASSSREWDNEQFF
>.|TRBV6-5|few|TRBJ2-7
TGTGCCAGCAGTTACTCTTTGACAGTCACTACCTACGAGCAGTACTTC
CASSYSLTVTTYEQYF
>TRBD1|TRBV7-2|many|TRBJ2-1
TGTGCCAGCAGCTTAGCTTTCCCGGGACAGGGGGCAAATGAGCAGTTCTTC
CASSLAFPGQGANEQFF